What follows are 9 T cell receptor beta chains derived from one specimen sequenced in a study of blood T cell repertoires in COVID-19. Sequencing was performed with immunoSEQ multiplex PCR; in TCRdb, only in-frame clones are kept and a portion is missing. The sample records tens of thousands of clones, 80% to 95% being singletons. Sequenced material: peripheral blood. Every receptor here comes from a human donor in a cohort sampled during active COVID-19.

CDR3 amino acids: CASSFANFLTDTQYF. The DNA for the CDR3 is TGCGCCAGCAGCTTCGCGAATTTTCTCACAGATACGCAGTATTTT. The chain joins TRBV5-1 to TRBJ2-3; the D is unclear. The CDR3 spans 15 residues. Between the trimmed V and J ends, which lost 2 bases and 2 bases, there was a span of 12 bases. Germline V gene data show CDR1 as SGHRS and CDR2 as YFSETQ.

This chain uses TRBV11-2 with TRBJ2-1; 7 nucleotides match TRBD2. The CDR3 has 15 amino acids. Per the germline V gene, CDR1 is SGHAT and CDR2 is FQNNGV. The trim removed 1 base at V and 10 bases at J, leaving 10 bases unmatched. The CDR3: CASSLVAGEGEEQFF. The CDR3 bases are TGTGCCAGCAGCTTAGTTGCGGGGGAAGGAGAGGAGCAGTTCTTC. The whole variable domain, filled in from reference TRBV11-2 and TRBJ2-1, reads EAGVAQSPRYKIIEKRQSVAFWCNPISGHATLYWYQQILGQGPKLLIQFQNNGVVDDSQLPKDRFSAERLKGVDSTLKIQPAKLEDSAVYLCASSLVAGEGEEQFFGPGTRLTVL.

J is TRBJ1-2 and V is TRBV3-1 (or the pseudogene TRBV3-2); 7 nucleotides agree with TRBD1. This CDR3 region has 16 residues. Germline values: CDR1 LGHDT, CDR2 YNNKEL (reference sequence). After removal of 2 bases from V and 3 bases from J, the junction contained 9 bases not matched to a gene. The CDR3 DNA follows: TGTGCCAGCAGCCAAATGACGACAGGGATTTACTATGGCTACACCTTC. The encoded protein is CASSQMTTGIYYGYTF.

The chain links TRBV7-9 to TRBJ1-1, with no clear D. Trimming cost V 8 bases and J 0 bases, with 7 bases left between them. CDR1 SEHNR and CDR2 FQNEAQ come from the germline V gene (reference sequence). This CDR3 region has 12 residues. In DNA, the CDR3 is TGTGCCAGCGGGCACATGAACACTGAAGCTTTCTTT. Translating gives CASGHMNTEAFF.

This chain joins TRBV2 and TRBJ1-1; TRBD1 aligns across 8 bases. The J segment lost 2 bases and the V segment lost 9 bases, leaving 8 bases of the junction unmatched. Per germline, CDR1 SNHLY and CDR2 FYNNEI. CDR3 length: 14 amino acids. The CDR3 DNA sequence: TGTGCCAGTAGACCCGGGACAGGTAACACTGAAGCTTTCTTT. Translated: CASRPGTGNTEAFF.

V is TRBV2 and J is TRBJ1-1, with unresolved D. The CDR3 is made up of 13 amino acids. Germline CDR1 reads SNHLY; CDR2 reads FYNNEI. The ends were cut back, 7 bases at V and 1 base at J, with 10 bases in the middle. CDR3 loop: CASTRDTNTEAFF. CDR3 DNA: TGTGCCAGCACCCGTGACACGAACACTGAAGCTTTCTTT. The whole variable domain, remainder taken from reference TRBV2 and TRBJ1-1, is EPEVTQTPSHQVTQMGQEVILRCVPISNHLYFYWYRQILGQKVEFLVSFYNNEISEKSEIFDDQFSVERPDGSNFTLKIRSTKLEDSAMYFCASTRDTNTEAFFGQGTRLTVV.

V usage is TRBV11-1 and J usage is TRBJ2-7; D might be TRBD1 (6 bases). V was clipped by 0 bases and J by 5 bases, with 14 bases between them. CDR3 length equals 15 residues. Germline loops: CDR1 SGHAT, CDR2 FQDESV (reference sequence). CDR3 loop: CASSLAWDKGNEQYF. The CDR3 nucleotides are TGTGCCAGCAGCTTAGCGTGGGACAAAGGTAACGAGCAGTACTTC.

This sequence joins TRBV10-3 and TRBJ1-2; 7 bases align to TRBD1. V shed 5 bases, J shed 8 bases, and the junction held 5 bases outside the gene matches. The V gene's germline CDR1 is ENHRY and CDR2 SYGVKD. This CDR3 region has 12 residues. The CDR3 bases are TGTGCCATCAGTAATACAGGGGACGGCTACACCTTC. It specifies CAISNTGDGYTF.

The J gene is TRBJ2-5, the V gene TRBV19; 13 nucleotides agree with TRBD2. The junction had 7 bases not matched to a gene; V was cut back by 5 bases and J by 4 bases. CDR3 length equals 16 residues. Germline lookup yields CDR1 LNHDA and CDR2 SQIVND (reference sequence). CDR3 sequence (DNA): TGTGCCAGTAGTCCCCGGACTAGCGGGGGAGGAGAGACCCAGTACTTC. Residues: CASSPRTSGGGETQYF.